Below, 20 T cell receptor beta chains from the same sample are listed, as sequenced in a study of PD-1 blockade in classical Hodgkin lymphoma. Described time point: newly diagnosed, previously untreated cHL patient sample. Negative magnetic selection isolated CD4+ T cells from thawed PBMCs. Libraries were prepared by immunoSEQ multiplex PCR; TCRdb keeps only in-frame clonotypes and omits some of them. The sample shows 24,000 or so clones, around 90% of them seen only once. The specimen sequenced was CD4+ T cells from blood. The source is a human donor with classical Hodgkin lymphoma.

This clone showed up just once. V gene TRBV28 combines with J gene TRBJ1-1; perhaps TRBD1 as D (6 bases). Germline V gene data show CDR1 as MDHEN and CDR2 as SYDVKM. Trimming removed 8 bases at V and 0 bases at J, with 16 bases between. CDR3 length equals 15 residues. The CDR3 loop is CASPSGAGLNTEAFF. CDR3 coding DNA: TGTGCCAGCCCCTCGGGGGCAGGTTTGAACACTGAAGCTTTCTTT.

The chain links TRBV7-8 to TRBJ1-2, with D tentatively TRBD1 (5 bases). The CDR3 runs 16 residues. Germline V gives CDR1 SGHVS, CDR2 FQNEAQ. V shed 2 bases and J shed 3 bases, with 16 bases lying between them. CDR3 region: CASSLWGDSVHYGYTF. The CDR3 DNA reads TGTGCCAGCAGCTTATGGGGTGACAGTGTCCACTATGGCTACACCTTC.

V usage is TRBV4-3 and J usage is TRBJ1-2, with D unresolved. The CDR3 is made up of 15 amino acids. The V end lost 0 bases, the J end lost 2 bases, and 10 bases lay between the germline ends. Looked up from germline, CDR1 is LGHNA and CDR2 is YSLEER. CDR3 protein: CASSQDRRANYGYTF. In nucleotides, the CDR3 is TGCGCCAGCAGCCAAGACAGGAGGGCCAACTATGGCTACACCTTC.

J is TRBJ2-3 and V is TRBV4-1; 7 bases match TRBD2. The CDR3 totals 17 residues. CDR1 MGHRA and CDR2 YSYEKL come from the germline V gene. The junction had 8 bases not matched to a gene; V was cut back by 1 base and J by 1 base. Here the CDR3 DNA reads TGCGCCAGCAGCCAAGGGGTAGCGGGTCGGGGCACAGATACGCAGTATTTT. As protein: CASSQGVAGRGTDTQYF.

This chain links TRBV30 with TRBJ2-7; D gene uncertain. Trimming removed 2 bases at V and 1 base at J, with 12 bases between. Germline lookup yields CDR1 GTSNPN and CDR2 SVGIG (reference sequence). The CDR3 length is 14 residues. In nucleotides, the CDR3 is TGTGCCTGGAGTAGTTTTCCGCGGTCCTACGAGCAGTACTTC. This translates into CAWSSFPRSYEQYF.

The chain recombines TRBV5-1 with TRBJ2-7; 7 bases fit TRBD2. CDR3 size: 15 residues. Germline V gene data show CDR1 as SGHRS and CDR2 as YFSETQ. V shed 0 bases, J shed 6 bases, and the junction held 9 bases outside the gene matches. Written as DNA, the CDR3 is TGCGCCAGCAGCTTGGAAGCGGGACCGGCACGCGAGCAGTACTTC. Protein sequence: CASSLEAGPAREQYF.

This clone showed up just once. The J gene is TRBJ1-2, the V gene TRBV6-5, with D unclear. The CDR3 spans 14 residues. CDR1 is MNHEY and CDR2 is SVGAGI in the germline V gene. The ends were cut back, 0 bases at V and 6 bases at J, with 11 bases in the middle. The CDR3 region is CASSYSARGHGYTF. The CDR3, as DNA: TGTGCCAGCAGTTACTCGGCAAGAGGTCATGGCTACACCTTC.

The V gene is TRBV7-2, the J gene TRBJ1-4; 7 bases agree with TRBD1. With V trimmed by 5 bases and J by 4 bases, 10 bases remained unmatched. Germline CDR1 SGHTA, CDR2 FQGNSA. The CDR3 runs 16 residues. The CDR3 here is CASSTTMGQFNEKLFF. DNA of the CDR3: TGTGCCAGCAGCACCACCATGGGACAGTTTAATGAAAAACTGTTTTTT. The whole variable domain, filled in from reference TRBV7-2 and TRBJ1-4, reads GAGVSQSPSNKVTEKGKDVELRCDPISGHTALYWYRQSLGQGLEFLIYFQGNSAPDKSGLPSDRFSAERTGGSVSTLTIQRTQQEDSAVYLCASSTTMGQFNEKLFFGSGTQLSVL.

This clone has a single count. Here the CDR3 reads CASSVVPRGRLSGELFF. The CDR3 DNA is TGTGCCAGCAGCGTAGTCCCCAGGGGTCGTCTATCCGGGGAGCTGTTTTTT. This chain connects TRBV9 to TRBJ2-2; a weak D match, TRBD1 (6 bases). The CDR3 is 17 residues long. Looked up from germline, CDR1 is SGDLS and CDR2 is YYNGEE. The V gene lost 0 bases and the J gene lost 6 bases, with 18 bases spanning the gap.

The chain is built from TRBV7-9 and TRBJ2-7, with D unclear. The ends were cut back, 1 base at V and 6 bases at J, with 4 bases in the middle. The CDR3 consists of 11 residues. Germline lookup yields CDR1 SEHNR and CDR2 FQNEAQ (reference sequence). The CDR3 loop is CASSLVFEQYF. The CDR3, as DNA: TGTGCCAGCAGCTTAGTTTTCGAGCAGTACTTC.

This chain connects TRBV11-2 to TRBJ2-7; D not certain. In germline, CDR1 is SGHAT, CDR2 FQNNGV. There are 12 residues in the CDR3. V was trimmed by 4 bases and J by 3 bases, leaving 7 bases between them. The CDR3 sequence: CASSYPLYEQYF. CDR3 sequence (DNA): TGTGCCAGCAGCTACCCTCTCTACGAGCAGTACTTC.

The CDR3 sequence: CASRGGNTDTQYF. DNA for the CDR3: TGTGCCAGCCGGGGGGGGAACACAGATACGCAGTATTTT. The gene calls are TRBV6-1 and TRBJ2-3; 8 bases match TRBD2. The CDR3 loop spans 13 amino acids. CDR1 MNHNS and CDR2 SASEGT come from the germline V gene. The J segment lost 2 bases and the V segment lost 8 bases, leaving 3 bases of the junction unmatched.

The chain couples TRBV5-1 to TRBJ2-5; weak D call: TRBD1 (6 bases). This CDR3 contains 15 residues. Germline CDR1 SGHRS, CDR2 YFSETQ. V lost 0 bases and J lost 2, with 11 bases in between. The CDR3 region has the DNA TGCGCCAGCAGCTTGGCCGGGACATTACAAGAGACCCAGTACTTC. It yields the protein CASSLAGTLQETQYF.

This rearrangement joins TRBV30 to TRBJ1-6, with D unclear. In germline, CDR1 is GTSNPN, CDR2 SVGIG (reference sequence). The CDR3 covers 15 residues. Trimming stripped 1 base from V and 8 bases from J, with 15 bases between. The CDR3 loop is CAWSGDVGMDSPLHF. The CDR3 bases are TGTGCCTGGAGTGGAGATGTGGGAATGGATTCACCCCTCCACTTT. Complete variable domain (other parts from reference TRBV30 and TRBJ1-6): SQTIHQWPATLVQPVGSPLSLECTVEGTSNPNLYWYRQAAGRGLQLLFYSVGIGQISSEVPQNLSASRPQDRQFILSSKKLLLSDSGFYLCAWSGDVGMDSPLHFGNGTRLTVT.

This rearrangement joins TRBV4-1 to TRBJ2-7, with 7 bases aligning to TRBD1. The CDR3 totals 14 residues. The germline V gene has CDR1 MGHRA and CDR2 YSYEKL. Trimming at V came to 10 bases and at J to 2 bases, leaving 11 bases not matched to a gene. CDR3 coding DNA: TGCGCCACCACACCTCGACAGGGCCCCTACGAGCAGTACTTC. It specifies CATTPRQGPYEQYF.

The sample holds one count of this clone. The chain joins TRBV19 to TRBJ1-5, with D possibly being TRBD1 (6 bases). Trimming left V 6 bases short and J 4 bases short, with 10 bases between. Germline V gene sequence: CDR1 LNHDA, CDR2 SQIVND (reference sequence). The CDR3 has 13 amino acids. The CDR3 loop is CASSVDRNQPQHF. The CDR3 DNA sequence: TGTGCCAGTAGCGTAGACAGGAATCAGCCCCAGCATTTT.

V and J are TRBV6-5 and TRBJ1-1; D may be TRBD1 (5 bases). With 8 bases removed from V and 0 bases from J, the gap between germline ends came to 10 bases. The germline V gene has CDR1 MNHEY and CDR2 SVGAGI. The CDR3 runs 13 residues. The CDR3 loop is CASGRGVNTEAFF. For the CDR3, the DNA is TGTGCCAGCGGGCGGGGGGTGAACACTGAAGCTTTCTTT.

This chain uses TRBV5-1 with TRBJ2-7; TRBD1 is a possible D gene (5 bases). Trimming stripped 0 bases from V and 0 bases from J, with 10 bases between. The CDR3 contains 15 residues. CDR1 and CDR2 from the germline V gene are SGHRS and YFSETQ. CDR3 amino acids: CASSLETAYSYEQYF. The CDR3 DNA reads TGCGCCAGCAGCTTGGAGACAGCCTACTCCTACGAGCAGTACTTC.

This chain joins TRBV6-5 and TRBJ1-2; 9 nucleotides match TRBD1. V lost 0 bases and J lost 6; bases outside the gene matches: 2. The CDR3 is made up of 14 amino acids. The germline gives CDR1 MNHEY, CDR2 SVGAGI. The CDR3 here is CASSYSGQGNGYTF. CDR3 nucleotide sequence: TGTGCCAGCAGTTACTCTGGACAGGGGAATGGCTACACCTTC.

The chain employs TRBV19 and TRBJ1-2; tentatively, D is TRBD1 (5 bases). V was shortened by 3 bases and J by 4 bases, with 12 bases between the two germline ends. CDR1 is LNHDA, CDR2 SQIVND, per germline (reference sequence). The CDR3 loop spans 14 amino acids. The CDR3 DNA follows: TGTGCCAGTAGTATCGGGACTTGGAGCTATGGCTACACCTTC. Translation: CASSIGTWSYGYTF.